This TCR beta chain stems from a study of shared clonotypes between healthy human individuals. Points from the study as a whole: A generally larger estimated richness was seen in naive subsets than in memory subsets.

Note on this clone: Its cognate antigen is unknown.

V dropped 2 bases and J dropped 0 bases, with 6 bases sitting between them. The germline V gene encodes CDR1 SGDLS and CDR2 YYNGEE. The CDR3 consists of 14 residues. Each replicate PCR on the sorted subsets used roughly 200 ng DNA (approximately 27,000 T cell genomes). Per the original data handling: Without quality scores, immunoSEQ junctional reads could not be filtered like full-length reads. The protocol was immunoSEQ multiplex PCR, while the TCRdb copy is restricted to in-frame clones and leaves out a portion. V and J calls and clone size come straight from that table; D and trimming were deduced from the DNA. The table includes approximately 1.5 million clones, roughly 98% detected once.

Sequencing was carried out using naive CD4+ T cells sorted from blood. Described subset: CD45RA+ positively selected. This chain joins TRBV9 and TRBJ2-1, with D uncertain. This receptor was taken from a man aged 30 to 39 in good health. CDR3: CASSVELSYNEQFF. The CDR3 coding sequence is TGTGCCAGCAGCGTCGAACTCTCCTACAATGAGCAGTTCTTC.